This note documents a single T cell receptor (beta chain) sequence. The source of the sample is a study of PD-L1 blockade in urothelial cancer. CDR1 is MDHEN, CDR2 SYDVKM, per germline. With V trimmed by 10 bases and J by 2 bases, 11 bases remained unmatched. The CDR3 sequence is 14 residues long. Time point described: pretreatment peripheral blood. Profiled with immunoSEQ multiplex PCR; TCRdb holds only in-frame clones, not every one. The sample consists of around 130,000 clones, approximately 84% of them appearing once. The sequence was collected from a man in his forties or fifties with urothelial cancer. The chain uses TRBV28 and TRBJ2-7; 7 bases are a match to TRBD1. The source was PBMCs, collected around atezolizumab (anti-PD-L1) treatment. CDR3 in amino acids: CATIRTGRAYEQYF. In DNA, the CDR3 is TGTGCCACCATACGGACAGGCCGAGCCTACGAGCAGTACTTC.